This TCR beta chain was retrieved from a study of T cells in Graves' hyperthyroidism and ophthalmopathy. Uncontrolled infection, other autoimmune disease, pregnancy or lactation barred patients from enrollment. The CDR3 totals 14 residues. V shed 0 bases and J shed 4 bases, with 10 bases lying between them. CDR1 and CDR2 from the germline V gene are ENHRY and SYGVKD. TCR beta CDR3 sequences were amplified from RNA transcripts. When the TCR CDR3 underwent first-round RT-PCR, the HTBI primer set was used. TCRdb analysed the multiplex PCR reads with MiXCR anew, one entry per CDR3 protein. This table has a few hundred thousand distinct CDR3 sequences, about an eighth appearing once. Ten or more counts support this clonotype. Its antigen is undetermined. Study-level points and caveats: Progression to ophthalmopathy was predicted a median of roughly 6.6 months early.

This sequence was found in a woman aged 40 to 50 with Graves' ophthalmopathy. The sequenced sample consisted of blood. The rearrangement links TRBV10-3 to TRBJ2-7, with D hard to call. The CDR3 reads CAISESDDGYEQYF. CDR3 coding DNA: TGTGCCATCAGTGAGTCGGACGATGGGTACGAGCAGTACTTC.